This T cell receptor beta chain was observed in a study of OX40 agonist ivuxolimab in advanced cancers. Study background: The study treated patients with ivuxolimab, an agonistic anti-OX40 (CD134) antibody. Dose-escalation patients had hepatocellular carcinoma, melanoma, renal cell or head and neck cancer. A male proportion of 82.7% was recorded, with mean age roughly 62 years and range roughly 23 to 79.

The protocol was immunoSEQ multiplex PCR, while the TCRdb copy is restricted to in-frame clones and leaves out a portion. The profile covers some 81,000 clones, with 65% to 85% appearing a single time and roughly 0.76% taken by the ten largest. CDR3 length equals 14 residues. Germline V gene lookup returns CDR1 MDHEN and CDR2 SYDVKM. Trimming at V came to 6 bases and at J to 13 bases, leaving 15 bases not matched to a gene. The sequencing used CD4+ or CD8+ T cells sorted from blood, collected in a trial of the OX40 agonist ivuxolimab. This sequence was found in an adult with an advanced solid tumor such as melanoma, head and neck, liver or kidney cancer. The chain recombines TRBV28 with TRBJ2-3, with TRBD1 identical over 8 bases. The chain's CDR3 is CASSQLNLGQGKYF. As DNA, the CDR3 is TGTGCCAGCAGCCAACTTAACCTCGGACAGGGAAAGTATTTT.